A selection of T cell receptor beta chains follows, all from one sample in a study of neoadjuvant nivolumab and ipilimumab in lung cancer. The protocol was immunoSEQ multiplex PCR, while the TCRdb copy is restricted to in-frame clones and leaves out a portion. The data contain 18,000 or so clones, roughly 79% of them singletons. The sample here was tumor tissue, taken after neoadjuvant nivolumab, alone or with ipilimumab, at or shortly before surgery. The receptors originated from an adult with non-small cell lung cancer. Both conserved end residues are part of each CDR3. The order of the fields is clone size, J gene, V gene, D gene, CDR3 DNA, CDR3 protein. A D gene is named only where the DNA matches it firmly. Only part of the rows carry a size: once, few, many, or a class if the clone is expanded.

. TRBJ2-2 TRBV5-6 . TGTGCCAGCAGAAACCGAGGGAACACCGGGGAGCTGTTTTTT CASRNRGNTGELFF
. TRBJ1-2 TRBV5-1 . TGCGCCAGCAGCACCTGGACAGAACAGAACTATGGCTACACCTTC CASSTWTEQNYGYTF
. TRBJ2-3 TRBV7-3 . TGTGCCAGCAGCCTGGGGGGAGGATACACAGATACGCAGTATTTT CASSLGGGYTDTQYF
. TRBJ2-3 TRBV11-2 . TGTGCCAGCAGCTTAGGTGATACGCAGTATTTT CASSLGDTQYF
. TRBJ1-2 TRBV6-5 . TGTGCCAGCAGTTACAAAGGGGGGCGATTGAACTATGGCTACACCTTC CASSYKGGRLNYGYTF
. TRBJ1-3 TRBV30 . TGTGCCTGGAGTGATGACTTTAAGCACTCTGGAAACACCATATATTTT CAWSDDFKHSGNTIYF
. TRBJ1-3 TRBV30 . TGTGCCTGGAGTCGTCGGGGCAGTCCATACTCTGGAAACACCATATATTTT CAWSRRGSPYSGNTIYF
. TRBJ2-7 TRBV6-5 . TGTGCCAGCAGACAGGGAGACGCCTACGAGCAGTACTTC CASRQGDAYEQYF
few TRBJ1-1 TRBV7-2 . TGTGCCAGCAGCGCCCGGACGTTGACTGAAGCTTTCTTT CASSARTLTEAFF
. TRBJ2-1 TRBV5-1 TRBD1 TGCGCCAGCGGAAATACAGGGGGCAATGAGCAGTTCTTC CASGNTGGNEQFF
. TRBJ1-2 TRBV28 . TGTGCCAGCAGTTTAGAGGGCTCTAACTATGGCTACACCTTC CASSLEGSNYGYTF
. TRBJ2-1 TRBV5-4 TRBD2 TGTGCCAGCAGTAGCGGGGGGGCGTACAATGAGCAGTTCTTC CASSSGGAYNEQFF